The entry below describes one TCR beta chain. These data come from a study of T cell responses to AZD1222 COVID-19 vaccine. This table comes from immunoSEQ multiplex PCR, and its TCRdb copy is limited to in-frame clones, with some not included. The sample records about 190,000 clones, approximately 90% being singletons. Sequencing was performed on peripheral blood, taken on day 0 of AZD1222 vaccination. This TCR derives from an adult in good health.

CDR3 in DNA: TGCAGCACAAAGGGGATACAGGGGGCGTTCGATGAGCAGTTCTTC. Amino acids: CSTKGIQGAFDEQFF. This sequence joins TRBV29-1 and TRBJ2-1; 9 bases align to TRBD1. With V trimmed by 8 bases and J by 8 bases, 16 bases remained unmatched. CDR1 and CDR2 from the germline V gene are SQVTM and ANQGSEA. The CDR3 runs to 15 residues.